The entry that follows covers one T cell receptor beta chain sequence. The CDR3 consists of 15 residues. Per germline, CDR1 MNHEY and CDR2 SMNVEV (reference sequence). V lost 1 base and J lost 1, with 5 bases in between. Per donor, at least one pre-ART and at least two post-ART PBMC samples were obtained. None of the participants with HIV were treated outside the United States. Amounts of 1-10 million cryopreserved PBMC were held in the samples before DNA extraction. This was the immunoSEQ v3.0 assay at survey level. Clones were read by immunoSEQ multiplex PCR, and TCRdb kept only the in-frame ones, dropping some. The data contain about 21,000 clones, about four fifths of them singletons. These data come from a study of long-term antiretroviral therapy in people with HIV.

This TCR was recovered from a woman aged 30 to 39 with HIV. The source material was unsorted PBMCs, sampled 0.2 years after starting antiretroviral therapy. The chain couples TRBV27 to TRBJ2-6, with D unclear. This CDR3 reads CASSLFQSGANVLTF. The CDR3 bases are TGTGCCAGCAGTTTATTTCAGTCTGGGGCCAACGTCCTGACTTTC.